A single sample is the source of the 21 T cell receptor beta chains below, sequenced in a study of neurological immune-mediated disorders. TCRdb ran MiXCR on the 5' RACE reads and lists one entry per CDR3 protein. The data show tens of thousands of distinct CDR3 sequences, roughly 15% seen once. Sequencing was carried out using PBMCs. Receptors originate from a woman aged 45-60 years in good health.

This clonotype was counted many times. J is TRBJ2-7 and V is TRBV12-3 or TRBV12-4; TRBD2 matches at 14 bases. The J segment lost 6 bases and the V segment lost 4 bases, leaving 5 bases of the junction unmatched. The CDR3 consists of 15 residues. DNA of the CDR3: TGTGCCAGCAGTTCCCACGGACTAGCGGGAGGCGAGCAGTACTTC. It is translated as CASSSHGLAGGEQYF.

This clonotype appeared many times. The chain combines TRBV5-1 with TRBJ2-5; D not resolved. Germline CDR1 SGHRS, CDR2 YFSETQ. V lost 1 base to trimming and J lost 0 bases, with 13 bases between them. The CDR3 totals 16 residues. The CDR3, as DNA: TGCGCCAGCAGCTTGTTGCCCTTAAAGTACCAAGAGACCCAGTACTTC. This codes for CASSLLPLKYQETQYF.

The J gene is TRBJ2-1, the V gene TRBV5-1, with 9 bases lining up with TRBD2. Germline V CDR1 and CDR2: SGHRS, YFSETQ. This CDR3 has 14 amino acids. With 4 bases clipped from V and 7 bases from J, the junction kept 6 bases outside the gene matches. DNA for the CDR3: TGCGCCAGCAGCCCCGCGGGGGGGCGAAATGAGCAGTTCTTC. It translates to CASSPAGGRNEQFF.

This clonotype was detected ten times or more. V usage is TRBV7-2 and J usage is TRBJ2-7, with D hard to call. Trimming shortened V by 0 bases and J by 6 bases, and 9 bases separated the two germline ends. The CDR3 has 13 amino acids. Per the germline V gene, CDR1 is SGHTA and CDR2 is FQGNSA. DNA of the CDR3: TGTGCCAGCAGCTTAGCCCGGACCGGCGAGCAGTACTTC. Residues: CASSLARTGEQYF.

This clonotype was counted a few times. V gene TRBV15 combines with J gene TRBJ2-3; TRBD2 aligns across 10 bases. The trim removed 5 bases at V and 6 bases at J, leaving 8 bases unmatched. The CDR3 runs 15 residues. CDR1 is LNHNV and CDR2 is YYDKDF in the germline V gene (reference sequence). The CDR3 coding sequence is TGTGCCACCAGCGGGATAGCGGGGGGCGTCGATACGCAGTATTTT. Its protein product is CATSGIAGGVDTQYF.

The table lists this clonotype with many counts. This rearrangement joins TRBV5-1 to TRBJ1-1; D not certain. This CDR3 has 15 amino acids. V was shortened by 2 bases and J by 2 bases, with 13 bases between the two germline ends. Germline CDR1 and CDR2: SGHRS and YFSETQ. CDR3 amino acids: CASSFDGLPNTEAFF. DNA for the CDR3: TGCGCCAGCAGCTTTGACGGACTCCCTAACACTGAAGCTTTCTTT.

This clonotype was detected many times. The chain employs TRBV29-1 and TRBJ2-3; possibly TRBD2 for D (6 bases). This CDR3 spans 16 amino acids. The ends were cut back, 3 bases at V and 3 bases at J, with 19 bases in the middle. Germline V gene data show CDR1 as SQVTM and CDR2 as ANQGSEA. The CDR3 loop reads CSVDPGDSGGTDTQYF. CDR3 bases: TGCAGCGTTGACCCCGGGGACTCTGGGGGTACAGATACGCAGTATTTT.

In its sample, this clonotype was seen many times. The V and J genes are TRBV5-1 and TRBJ1-4; D remains unclear. The ends were cut back, 0 bases at V and 5 bases at J, with 11 bases in the middle. The CDR3 runs 15 residues. From germline, CDR1 is SGHRS and CDR2 YFSETQ. The CDR3 DNA sequence: TGCGCCAGCAGCTTGGACCACAGATGGAATGAAAAACTGTTTTTT. This sequence encodes CASSLDHRWNEKLFF.

The genes are TRBV6-1 and TRBJ2-1; D perhaps matches TRBD1 (6 bases). Germline CDR1 is MNHNS and CDR2 is SASEGT. V lost 4 bases, J lost 2 bases, and 12 bases lay in between. The CDR3 consists of 15 residues. The CDR3 region has the DNA TGTGCCAGCAGTGGTTATGGACAGACCTACAATGAGCAGTTCTTC. This codes for CASSGYGQTYNEQFF.

This clonotype was detected many times. The chain couples TRBV10-3 to TRBJ1-1; possibly TRBD1 for D (6 bases). CDR1 and CDR2 from the germline V gene are ENHRY and SYGVKD. The CDR3 is made up of 12 amino acids. V shed 5 bases and J shed 5 bases, with 9 bases lying between them. CDR3 region: CAISQGGTEAFF. CDR3 sequence (DNA): TGTGCCATCAGTCAAGGGGGGACTGAAGCTTTCTTT.

This clonotype has at least ten counts. This chain joins TRBV5-1 and TRBJ2-2, with D perhaps TRBD2 (6 bases). Germline loops: CDR1 SGHRS, CDR2 YFSETQ. Trimming removed 2 bases at V and 3 bases at J, with 11 bases between. The CDR3 contains 15 residues. CDR3 nucleotides: TGCGCCAGCAGCTTCACTAGCCCTTACACCGGGGAGCTGTTTTTT. Translation: CASSFTSPYTGELFF. Combining the CDR3 with reference TRBV5-1 and TRBJ2-2 gives the whole variable domain KAGVTQTPRYLIKTRGQQVTLSCSPISGHRSVSWYQQTPGQGLQFLFEYFSETQRNKGNFPGRFSGRQFSNSRSEMNVSTLELGDSALYLCASSFTSPYTGELFFGEGSRLTVL.

This clonotype was counted at least ten times. The chain uses TRBV5-1 and TRBJ2-1; D possibly corresponds to TRBD2 (6 bases). Germline V gene lookup returns CDR1 SGHRS and CDR2 YFSETQ. V was clipped by 2 bases and J by 7 bases, with 19 bases between them. The CDR3 extends over 16 amino acids. The CDR3: CASSFLGAGPGNEQFF. In DNA, the CDR3 is TGCGCCAGCAGCTTCTTGGGAGCGGGTCCCGGGAATGAGCAGTTCTTC.

Many counts were recorded for this clonotype. The CDR3 is CSARPGGGSYEQYF. The CDR3 DNA is TGCAGTGCTAGACCAGGGGGGGGCTCCTACGAGCAGTACTTC. The chain joins TRBV20-1 to TRBJ2-7; D is perhaps TRBD1 or TRBD2 (7 bases each). From germline, CDR1 is DFQATT and CDR2 SNEGSKA (reference sequence). Deletions cut 2 bases from V and 0 bases from J, with 11 bases between. The CDR3 is made up of 14 amino acids.

In its sample, this clonotype was seen many times. This chain joins TRBV5-1 and TRBJ2-1, with a possible D match to TRBD1 (5 bases). V lost 2 bases and J 7 bases, leaving 13 bases between the germline ends. This CDR3 comprises 14 residues. The germline V gene encodes CDR1 SGHRS and CDR2 YFSETQ. The CDR3 sequence is CASSFRSGKNEQFF. The CDR3 nucleotides are TGCGCCAGCAGCTTTAGGTCAGGGAAAAATGAGCAGTTCTTC.

The V and J genes are TRBV20-1 and TRBJ2-7; 7 bases align to TRBD1. The J segment lost 2 bases and the V segment lost 3 bases, leaving 7 bases of the junction unmatched. The CDR3 is 14 amino acids. CDR1 DFQATT and CDR2 SNEGSKA come from the germline V gene (reference sequence). The CDR3 DNA reads TGCAGTGCTAGGGACCGGGACAGACCCTACGAGCAGTACTTC. Amino acids: CSARDRDRPYEQYF.

Concerning this clonotype itself: Compared with germline, one end of the junction differs, possibly owing to a read error. J is TRBJ2-1 and V is TRBV20-1; unclear D gene. Germline V CDR1 and CDR2: DFQATT, SNEGSKA (reference sequence). The CDR3 runs 14 residues. CDR3 sequence reads: CCAQTRRSYNEQFF. CDR3 coding DNA: TGCTGTGCTCAGACGAGGAGATCCTACAATGAGCAGTTCTTC.

This clonotype was found many times. The chain carries TRBV6-5 and TRBJ2-3; no firm D call. V lost 2 bases to trimming and J lost 7 bases, with 4 bases between them. This CDR3 comprises 11 residues. Germline V CDR1 and CDR2: MNHEY, SVGAGI. CDR3 DNA sequence: TGTGCCAGCAGTTACCTCAATACGCAGTATTTT. Amino acid sequence: CASSYLNTQYF.

This clonotype was seen ten or more times. The genes are TRBV11-1 and TRBJ2-2; D could derive from TRBD1 or TRBD2 (5 bases each). CDR1 is SGHAT and CDR2 is FQDESV in the germline V gene (reference sequence). The V end was cut by 3 bases, the J end by 4 bases, with 9 bases between. This CDR3 region has 14 residues. This CDR3 is CASSFTGATGELFF. CDR3 DNA sequence: TGTGCCAGCAGCTTCACCGGGGCCACCGGGGAGCTGTTTTTT.

This chain connects TRBV9 to TRBJ1-2, with D perhaps matching TRBD1 (5 bases). With 5 bases removed from V and 2 bases from J, the gap between germline ends came to 10 bases. The CDR3 runs to 13 residues. CDR1 is SGDLS, CDR2 YYNGEE, per germline. CDR3 sequence (DNA): TGTGCCAGCAGAGGGACCGCCAACTATGGCTACACCTTC. Translation: CASRGTANYGYTF.

The CDR3 here is CASSLRVQGDEQFF. The CDR3 DNA sequence: TGCGCCAGCAGCTTGAGGGTGCAGGGCGATGAGCAGTTCTTC. The chain has TRBV5-1 and TRBJ2-1, with D tentatively TRBD1 (5 bases). CDR1 and CDR2 from the germline V gene are SGHRS and YFSETQ. Trimming left V 1 base short and J 8 bases short, with 13 bases between. The CDR3 runs to 14 residues.

This clonotype was seen ten or more times. The chain employs TRBV12-3 or TRBV12-4 and TRBJ1-2, with 8 bases lining up with TRBD1. V dropped 2 bases and J dropped 5; count of bases not matched to a gene: 4. This CDR3 spans 14 amino acids. CDR3: CASSLMRQGYGYTF. The DNA of the CDR3 is TGTGCCAGCAGTTTAATGCGACAGGGGTATGGCTACACCTTC.